These 3 T cell receptor beta chains originate from one sample sequenced in a study of cytomegalovirus exposure and HLA in healthy donors. It was with 60 Vbeta and 13 Jbeta primers that the PCR ran. Assay: immunoSEQ multiplex PCR; the TCRdb copy retains only in-frame clones and omits some. The table lists 200,000 to 300,000 clones, 70% to 90% of them singletons, with 2% in the top ten. The specimen was PBMCs. Receptors originate from a woman aged 40 to 49 in good health and CMV-seropositive.

This rearrangement joins TRBV2 to TRBJ2-3; D is unresolved. The V gene lost 7 bases and the J gene lost 2 bases, with 13 bases spanning the gap. The CDR3 has 14 residues. The germline CDR1 and CDR2 sequences are SNHLY and FYNNEI. DNA of the CDR3: TGTGCCAGCAAGGTAGCCCTGGACACAGATACGCAGTATTTT. Translation: CASKVALDTDTQYF.

The rearrangement links TRBV4-3 to TRBJ1-2; D call uncertain. The germline gives CDR1 LGHNA, CDR2 YSLEER. V was pared by 0 bases and J by 0 bases, with 14 bases between. The CDR3 runs to 17 residues. The CDR3: CASSQDPSGVANYGYTF. The DNA of the CDR3 is TGCGCCAGCAGCCAAGATCCTTCGGGAGTCGCTAACTATGGCTACACCTTC.

The V call is TRBV4-3, the J call TRBJ2-6, with no clear D. This CDR3 is built from 19 residues. Between the trimmed V and J ends, which lost 0 bases and 0 bases, there was a span of 15 bases. Germline-derived CDR1 and CDR2 are LGHNA and YSLEER. The CDR3 nucleotides read TGCGCCAGCAGCCAAGATACTAACTCCCCTAGCTCTGGGGCCAACGTCCTGACTTTC. Residues: CASSQDTNSPSSGANVLTF.